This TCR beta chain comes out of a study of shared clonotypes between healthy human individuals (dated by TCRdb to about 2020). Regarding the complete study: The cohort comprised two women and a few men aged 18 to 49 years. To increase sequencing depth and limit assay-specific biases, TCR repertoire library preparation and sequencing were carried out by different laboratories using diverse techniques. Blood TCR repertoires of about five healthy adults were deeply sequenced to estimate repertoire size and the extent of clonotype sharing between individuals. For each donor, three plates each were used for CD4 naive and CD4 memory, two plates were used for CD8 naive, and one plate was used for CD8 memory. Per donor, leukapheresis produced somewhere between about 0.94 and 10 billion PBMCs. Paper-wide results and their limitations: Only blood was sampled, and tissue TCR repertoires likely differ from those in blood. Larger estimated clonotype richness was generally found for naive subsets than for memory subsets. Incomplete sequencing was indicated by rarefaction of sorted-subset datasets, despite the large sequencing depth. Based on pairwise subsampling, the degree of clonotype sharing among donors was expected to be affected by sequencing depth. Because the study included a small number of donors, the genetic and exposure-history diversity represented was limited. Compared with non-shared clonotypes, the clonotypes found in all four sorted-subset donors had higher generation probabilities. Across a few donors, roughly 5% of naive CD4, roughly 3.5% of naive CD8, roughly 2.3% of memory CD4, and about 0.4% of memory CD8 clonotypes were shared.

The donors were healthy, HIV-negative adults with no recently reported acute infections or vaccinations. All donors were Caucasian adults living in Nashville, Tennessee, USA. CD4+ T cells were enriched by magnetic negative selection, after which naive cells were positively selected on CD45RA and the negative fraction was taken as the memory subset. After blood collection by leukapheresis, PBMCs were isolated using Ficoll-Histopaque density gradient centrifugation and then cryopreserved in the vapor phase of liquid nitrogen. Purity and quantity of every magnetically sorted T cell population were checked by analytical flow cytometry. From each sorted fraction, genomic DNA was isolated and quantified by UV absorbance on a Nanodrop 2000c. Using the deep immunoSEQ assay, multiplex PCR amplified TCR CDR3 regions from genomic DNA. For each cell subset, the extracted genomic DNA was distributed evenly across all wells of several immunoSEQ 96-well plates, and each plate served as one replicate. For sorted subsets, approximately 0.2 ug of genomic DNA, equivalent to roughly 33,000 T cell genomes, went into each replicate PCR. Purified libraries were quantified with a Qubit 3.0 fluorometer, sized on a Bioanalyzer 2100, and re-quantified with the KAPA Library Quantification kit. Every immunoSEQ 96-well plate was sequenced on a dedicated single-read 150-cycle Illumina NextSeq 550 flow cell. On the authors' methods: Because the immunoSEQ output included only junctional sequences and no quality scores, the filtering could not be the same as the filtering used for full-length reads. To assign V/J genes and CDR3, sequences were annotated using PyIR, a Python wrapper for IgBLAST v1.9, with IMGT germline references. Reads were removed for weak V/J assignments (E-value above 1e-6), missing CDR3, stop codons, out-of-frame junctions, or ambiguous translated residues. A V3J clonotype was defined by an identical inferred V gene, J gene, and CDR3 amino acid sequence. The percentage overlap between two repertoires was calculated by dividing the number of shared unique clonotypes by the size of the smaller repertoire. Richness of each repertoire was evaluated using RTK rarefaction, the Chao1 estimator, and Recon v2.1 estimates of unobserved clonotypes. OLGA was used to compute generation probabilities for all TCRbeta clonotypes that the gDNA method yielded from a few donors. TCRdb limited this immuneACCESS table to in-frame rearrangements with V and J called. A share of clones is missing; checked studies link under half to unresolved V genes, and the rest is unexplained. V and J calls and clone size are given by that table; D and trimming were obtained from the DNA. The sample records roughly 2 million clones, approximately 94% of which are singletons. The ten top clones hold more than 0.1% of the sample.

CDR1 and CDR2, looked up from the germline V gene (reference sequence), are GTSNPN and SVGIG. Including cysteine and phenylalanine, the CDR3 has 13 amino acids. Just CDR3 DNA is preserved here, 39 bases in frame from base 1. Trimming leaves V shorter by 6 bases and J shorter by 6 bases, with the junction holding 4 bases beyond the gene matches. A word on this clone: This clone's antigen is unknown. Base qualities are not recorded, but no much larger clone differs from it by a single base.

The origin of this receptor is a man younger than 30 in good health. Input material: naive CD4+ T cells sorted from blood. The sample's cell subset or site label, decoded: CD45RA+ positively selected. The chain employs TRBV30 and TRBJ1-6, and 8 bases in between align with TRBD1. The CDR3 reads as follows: CACRGTGNSPLHF. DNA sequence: TGTGCCTGTCGCGGGACAGGTAATTCACCCCTCCACTTT.